This TCR beta chain was obtained from a study of T cell changes during pregnancy in multiple sclerosis. The CDR3 contains 15 residues. CDR1 is LNHDA and CDR2 is SQIVND in the germline V gene (reference sequence). Unmatched junction bases numbered 5, after V lost 5 bases and J lost 0 bases. The data were produced by immunoSEQ multiplex PCR, yet TCRdb's version contains in-frame clones alone and is incomplete. The sample has tens of thousands of clones; 93% are singletons. The specimen was peripheral blood, collected in the second trimester of pregnancy. The TCR originated in a female donor with multiple sclerosis, enrolled in a pregnancy study. The V and J genes are TRBV19 and TRBJ2-3; 7 bases match TRBD2. This CDR3 is CASSPWRGSTDTQYF. CDR3 nucleotide sequence: TGTGCCAGTAGTCCTTGGCGGGGGAGCACAGATACGCAGTATTTT. Full variable domain (outside the CDR3, taken from reference TRBV19 and TRBJ2-3): DGGITQSPKYLFRKEGQNVTLSCEQNLNHDAMYWYRQDPGQGLRLIYYSQIVNDFQKGDIAEGYSVSREKKESFPLTVTSAQKNPTAFYLCASSPWRGSTDTQYFGPGTRLTVL.